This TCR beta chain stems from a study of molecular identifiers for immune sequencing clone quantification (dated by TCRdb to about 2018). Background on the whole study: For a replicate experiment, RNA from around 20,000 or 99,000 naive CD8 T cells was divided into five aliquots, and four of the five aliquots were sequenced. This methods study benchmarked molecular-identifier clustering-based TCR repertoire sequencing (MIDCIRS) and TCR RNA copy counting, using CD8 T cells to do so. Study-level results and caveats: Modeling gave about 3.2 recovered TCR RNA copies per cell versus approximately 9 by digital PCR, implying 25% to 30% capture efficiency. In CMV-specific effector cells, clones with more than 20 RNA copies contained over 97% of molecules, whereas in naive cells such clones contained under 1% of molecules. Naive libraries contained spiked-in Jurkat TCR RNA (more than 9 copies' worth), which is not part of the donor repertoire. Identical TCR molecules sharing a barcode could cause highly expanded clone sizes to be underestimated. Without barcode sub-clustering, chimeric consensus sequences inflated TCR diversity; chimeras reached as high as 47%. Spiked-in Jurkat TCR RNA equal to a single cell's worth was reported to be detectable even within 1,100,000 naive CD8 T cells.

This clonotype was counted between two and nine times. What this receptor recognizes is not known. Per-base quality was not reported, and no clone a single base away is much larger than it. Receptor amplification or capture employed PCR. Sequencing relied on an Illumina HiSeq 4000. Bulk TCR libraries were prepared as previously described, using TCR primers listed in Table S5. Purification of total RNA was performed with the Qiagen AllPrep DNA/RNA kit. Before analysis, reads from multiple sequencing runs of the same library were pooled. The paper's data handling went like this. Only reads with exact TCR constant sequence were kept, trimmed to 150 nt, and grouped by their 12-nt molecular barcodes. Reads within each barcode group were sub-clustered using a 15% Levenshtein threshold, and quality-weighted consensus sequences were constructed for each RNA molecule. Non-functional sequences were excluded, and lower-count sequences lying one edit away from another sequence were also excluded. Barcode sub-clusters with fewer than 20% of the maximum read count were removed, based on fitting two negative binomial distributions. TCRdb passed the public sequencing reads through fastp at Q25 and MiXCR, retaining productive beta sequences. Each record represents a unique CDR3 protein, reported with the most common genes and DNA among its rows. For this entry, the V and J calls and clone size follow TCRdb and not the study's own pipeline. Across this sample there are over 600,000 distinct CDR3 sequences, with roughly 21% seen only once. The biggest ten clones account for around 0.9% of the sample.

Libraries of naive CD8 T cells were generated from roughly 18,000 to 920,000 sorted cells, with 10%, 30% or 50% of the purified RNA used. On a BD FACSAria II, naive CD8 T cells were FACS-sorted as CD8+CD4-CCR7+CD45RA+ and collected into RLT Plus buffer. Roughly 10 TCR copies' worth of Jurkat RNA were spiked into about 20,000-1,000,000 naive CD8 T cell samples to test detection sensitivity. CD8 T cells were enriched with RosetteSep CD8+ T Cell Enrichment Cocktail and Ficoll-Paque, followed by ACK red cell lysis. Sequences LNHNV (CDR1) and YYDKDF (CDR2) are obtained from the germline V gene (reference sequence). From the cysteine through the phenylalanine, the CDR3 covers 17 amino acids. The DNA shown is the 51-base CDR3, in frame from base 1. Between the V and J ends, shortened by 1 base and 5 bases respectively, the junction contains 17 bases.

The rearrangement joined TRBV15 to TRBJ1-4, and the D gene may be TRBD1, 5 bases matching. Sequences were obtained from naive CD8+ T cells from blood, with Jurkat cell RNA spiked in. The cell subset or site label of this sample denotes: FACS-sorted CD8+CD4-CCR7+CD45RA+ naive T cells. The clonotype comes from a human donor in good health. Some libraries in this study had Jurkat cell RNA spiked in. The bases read TGTGCCACCAGCAGAGGACGACGGGGTTGGGGGAATGAAAAACTGTTTTTT. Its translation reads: CATSRGRRGWGNEKLFF.